The next 24 T cell receptor beta chains were all read from a single sample in a study of control samples from healthy donors and cancer patients. Method: immunoSEQ multiplex PCR; TCRdb's copy keeps in-frame clones and lacks some. The sample carries tens of thousands of clones, 75% to 90% recorded once. Material for sequencing was blood. These receptors came from a man aged 45 to 65 in good health.

The sample holds one count of this clone. The chain recombines TRBV5-1 with TRBJ2-3, with 10 positions matching TRBD1. Germline lookup yields CDR1 SGHRS and CDR2 YFSETQ. This CDR3 comprises 15 residues. V dropped 4 bases and J dropped 2; count of bases not matched to a gene: 4. The CDR3 bases are TGCGCCAGCAGCCCGGGACAGGGGAACACAGATACGCAGTATTTT. This translates into CASSPGQGNTDTQYF.

This rearrangement joins TRBV10-1 to TRBJ1-5; 7 nucleotides line up with TRBD1. The J segment lost 6 bases and the V segment lost 6 bases, leaving 11 bases of the junction unmatched. This CDR3 has 15 amino acids. Per germline, CDR1 WNHNN and CDR2 SYGVQD (reference sequence). The CDR3 reads CASSLGQRAGQPQHF. CDR3 DNA: TGCGCCAGCAGCCTGGGACAGAGGGCGGGTCAGCCCCAGCATTTT.

The V gene is TRBV11-2, the J gene TRBJ2-3; 10 positions agree with TRBD2. The germline V gene encodes CDR1 SGHAT and CDR2 FQNNGV. V lost 3 bases, J lost 5 bases, and 8 bases stayed unmatched. The CDR3 runs 16 residues. The CDR3 DNA sequence: TGTGCCAGCAGCTTCAGCGGGAGGGCCGTGGTAGATACGCAGTATTTT. Its protein product is CASSFSGRAVVDTQYF.

The chain carries TRBV2 and TRBJ2-7, with unresolved D. Looked up from germline, CDR1 is SNHLY and CDR2 is FYNNEI. The V gene lost 2 bases and the J gene lost 10 bases, with 15 bases spanning the gap. The CDR3 is 13 amino acids. CDR3 sequence (DNA): TGTGCCAGCAGTGAAAGTTTAGGGTTGAAACAGTACTTC. It encodes CASSESLGLKQYF.

The V gene is TRBV5-8, the J gene TRBJ1-6, with D unresolved. Trimming shortened V by 0 bases and J by 5 bases, and 9 bases separated the two germline ends. Germline CDR1 SGHTS, CDR2 YDEGEE. The CDR3 has 15 residues. In DNA form, the CDR3 reads TGTGCCAGCAGCTTGGCCCTTGGGAATAATTCACCCCTCCACTTT. It translates to CASSLALGNNSPLHF.

J is TRBJ2-3 and V is TRBV19; D perhaps matches TRBD2 (6 bases). Trimming removed 10 bases at V and 6 bases at J, with 23 bases between. This CDR3 is built from 15 residues. Germline values: CDR1 LNHDA, CDR2 SQIVND (reference sequence). This CDR3 is CATRQTRIHLDTQYF. The CDR3 DNA is TGTGCCACCAGGCAGACTAGAATTCATTTGGATACGCAGTATTTT.

Turning to this clone: This sample also contains other DNA sequences that code for the same CDR3. The J gene is TRBJ1-5, the V gene TRBV6-5; D is possibly TRBD1 (6 bases). Germline CDR1 reads MNHEY; CDR2 reads SVGAGI. The CDR3 sequence is 15 residues long. V was trimmed by 2 bases and J by 0 bases, leaving 8 bases between them. Here the CDR3 reads CASSYDRNSNQPQHF. The DNA for the CDR3 is TGTGCCAGCAGTTACGACAGGAATAGCAATCAGCCCCAGCATTTT.

The gene calls are TRBV4-3 and TRBJ1-1; D unresolved. Looked up from germline, CDR1 is LGHNA and CDR2 is YSLEER. With 1 base removed from V and 1 base from J, the gap between germline ends came to 10 bases. CDR3 size: 15 residues. CDR3 nucleotides: TGCGCCAGCAGCCAAGGAATCGGGCCGAACACTGAAGCTTTCTTT. This encodes CASSQGIGPNTEAFF.

The rearrangement joins TRBV18 to TRBJ2-1; D ambiguous. The CDR3 covers 14 residues. Trimming took off 2 bases at V and 3 bases at J, with 8 bases between the two ends. Germline V gene lookup returns CDR1 KGHSH and CDR2 LQKENI. Here the CDR3 reads CASSPATDYNEQFF. Here the CDR3 DNA reads TGTGCCAGCTCACCAGCTACTGACTACAATGAGCAGTTCTTC.

The chain joins TRBV27 to TRBJ2-1, with 8 nucleotides matching TRBD1. Germline V gene data show CDR1 as MNHEY and CDR2 as SMNVEV (reference sequence). The CDR3 extends over 14 amino acids. The junction had 5 bases not matched to a gene; V was cut back by 3 bases and J by 7 bases. The chain's CDR3 is CASSFTNRGNEQFF. As DNA, the CDR3 is TGTGCCAGCAGTTTTACCAACAGGGGGAATGAGCAGTTCTTC.

The genes are TRBV20-1 and TRBJ2-3; TRBD2 agrees at 7 bases. Germline V gene lookup returns CDR1 DFQATT and CDR2 SNEGSKA (reference sequence). V was pared by 3 bases and J by 7 bases, with 13 bases of the junction left unmatched. The CDR3 consists of 15 residues. The CDR3 region is CSASPFQTSGNTQYF. For the CDR3, the DNA is TGCAGTGCTAGTCCCTTTCAGACGAGCGGGAATACGCAGTATTTT.

The gene calls are TRBV7-2 and TRBJ2-5; possible D gene TRBD2, 6 bases. The CDR3 spans 13 residues. CDR1 and CDR2 from the germline V gene are SGHTA and FQGNSA. V gave up 6 bases and J gave up 5 bases, with 13 bases separating them. The CDR3 DNA reads TGTGCCAGCAGTTTCGGGAGCAGGGAGACCCAGTACTTC. Translating gives CASSFGSRETQYF.

The chain couples TRBV29-1 to TRBJ2-7; 7 bases agree with TRBD1. CDR3 length: 10 amino acids. Germline values: CDR1 SQVTM, CDR2 ANQGSEA. V lost 6 bases, J lost 6 bases, and 2 bases stayed unmatched. The CDR3 spells CSVGDSEQYF. The CDR3, as DNA: TGCAGCGTCGGGGACAGCGAGCAGTACTTC.

The genes are TRBV11-3 and TRBJ1-3, with D perhaps matching TRBD1 (5 bases). V lost 5 bases and J 4 bases, leaving 15 bases between the germline ends. The V gene's germline CDR1 is SGHNT and CDR2 YENEEA. This CDR3 is built from 15 residues. CDR3 sequence (DNA): TGTGCCAGCAGCATAAATGCAGGGAAAGGAAACACCATATATTTT. Translating it yields CASSINAGKGNTIYF.

V and J are TRBV30 and TRBJ2-3, with a weak D call TRBD1 (6 bases). The CDR3 contains 15 residues. The ends were cut back, 5 bases at V and 6 bases at J, with 21 bases in the middle. In germline, CDR1 is GTSNPN, CDR2 SVGIG (reference sequence). CDR3 DNA sequence: TGTGCCTGGGGGGGCGTGGGGCCATCGGCGGATACGCAGTATTTT. It codes for CAWGGVGPSADTQYF.

V usage is TRBV6-2 or TRBV6-3 and J usage is TRBJ2-1, with 9 bases that match TRBD2. CDR3 length: 19 residues. CDR1 MNHEY and CDR2 SVGEGT come from the germline V gene. With 4 bases clipped from V and 0 bases from J, the junction kept 13 bases outside the gene matches. The chain's CDR3 is CASSSRRLAGTSSYNEQFF. The CDR3 coding sequence is TGTGCCAGCAGTTCCCGACGCCTAGCGGGAACGAGCTCCTACAATGAGCAGTTCTTC.

This chain links TRBV19 with TRBJ1-5; no definite D call. V lost 4 bases and J 4 bases, leaving 14 bases between the germline ends. Germline lookup yields CDR1 LNHDA and CDR2 SQIVND (reference sequence). CDR3 length: 15 amino acids. The CDR3 region has the DNA TGTGCCAGTAGTACCGATAGACGGTGGAATCAGCCCCAGCATTTT. It encodes CASSTDRRWNQPQHF.

DNA for the CDR3: TGTGCCAGCAGTGGGACAGGGGACACCGGGGAGCTGTTTTTT. Protein product: CASSGTGDTGELFF. V gene TRBV6-4 combines with J gene TRBJ2-2, with 9 positions matching TRBD1. This CDR3 region has 14 residues. The V gene end was trimmed by 4 bases and the J gene end by 3 bases; junction bases not matched to a gene: 0. The V gene's germline CDR1 is MRHNA and CDR2 SNTAGT.

The chain couples TRBV7-6 to TRBJ1-1, with D possibly TRBD1 on 5 matching bases. Per germline, CDR1 SGHVS and CDR2 FNYEAQ. This CDR3 contains 15 residues. The V gene lost 5 bases and the J gene lost 0 bases, with 13 bases spanning the gap. CDR3 bases: TGTGCCAGCAGCCGCCCCCGGGGGTTGAACACTGAAGCTTTCTTT. It codes for CASSRPRGLNTEAFF.

The sample holds one count of this clone. The V and J genes are TRBV11-3 and TRBJ2-1, with D perhaps being TRBD1 or TRBD2 (5 bases each). The length of the CDR3 is 15 residues. Germline loops: CDR1 SGHNT, CDR2 YENEEA. Trimming stripped 7 bases from V and 0 bases from J, with 13 bases between. The CDR3 region is CASNFRESSYNEQFF. The CDR3 coding sequence is TGTGCCAGCAACTTCAGGGAGAGCTCCTACAATGAGCAGTTCTTC.

The V call is TRBV2, the J call TRBJ1-6, with a tentative D call TRBD1 (5 bases). Germline V gene sequence: CDR1 SNHLY, CDR2 FYNNEI. V was shortened by 1 base and J by 10 bases, with 8 bases between the two germline ends. The CDR3 spans 13 residues. The DNA of the CDR3 is TGTGCCAGCAGTGAAGGGGGCGGCTCACCCCTCCACTTT. Protein product: CASSEGGGSPLHF.

V usage is TRBV15 and J usage is TRBJ1-3; D is possibly TRBD1 (6 bases). Germline V lookup: CDR1 LNHNV, CDR2 YYDKDF (reference sequence). This CDR3 has 15 residues. Trimming pared 3 bases from V and 0 bases from J, leaving 9 bases between. The CDR3 DNA reads as TGTGCCACCAGCAGTGACAGGCCCTCTGGAAACACCATATATTTT. The encoded protein is CATSSDRPSGNTIYF.

The rearrangement joins TRBV10-2 to TRBJ2-1; D may correspond to TRBD1 or TRBD2 (5 bases each). The CDR3 covers 14 residues. Germline assignment: CDR1 WSHSY and CDR2 SAAADI. V shed 4 bases and J shed 8 bases, with 15 bases lying between them. CDR3 protein: CASSAGLVKYEQFF. The CDR3, as DNA: TGCGCCAGCAGTGCGGGGCTAGTCAAGTATGAGCAGTTCTTC.

The genes are TRBV12-5 and TRBJ2-7; D possibly corresponds to TRBD1 (5 bases). Germline V CDR1 and CDR2: LGHNT, FRNRAP. Trimming removed 2 bases from V and 2 bases from J, with 13 bases in between. CDR3 length equals 15 residues. The CDR3 nucleotides read TGTGCTAGTGGTTTGTTCAGGGTCTCGGCCTACGAGCAGTACTTC. Its translation: CASGLFRVSAYEQYF.